The next 17 T cell receptor beta chains were all read from a single sample in a study of blood T cell repertoires in COVID-19. The data were produced by immunoSEQ multiplex PCR, yet TCRdb's version contains in-frame clones alone and is incomplete. The data show about 89,000 clones, approximately 80% seen once. Sequenced: peripheral blood. These receptors were collected from a man between 65 and 79 years old with COVID-19, enrolled during active disease.

This chain joins TRBV5-1 and TRBJ2-7, with 7 bases that match TRBD2. The ends lost 0 bases at V and 5 bases at J; junction bases unmatched: 17. The CDR3 extends over 18 amino acids. Per the germline V gene, CDR1 is SGHRS and CDR2 is YFSETQ. CDR3 amino acids: CASSLVEARGRAGNEQYF. DNA of the CDR3: TGCGCCAGCAGCTTGGTCGAGGCACGAGGGAGGGCCGGCAACGAGCAGTACTTC.

The rearrangement joins TRBV6-5 to TRBJ1-5; TRBD1 is a possible D gene (5 bases). Trimming left V 4 bases short and J 3 bases short, with 10 bases between. This CDR3 region has 14 residues. Germline V gene lookup returns CDR1 MNHEY and CDR2 SVGAGI. The chain's CDR3 is CASSSTVYNQPQHF. The CDR3 bases are TGTGCCAGCAGTTCGACAGTATACAATCAGCCCCAGCATTTT.

V gene TRBV4-3 combines with J gene TRBJ1-6; D gene ambiguous. Germline V CDR1 and CDR2: LGHNA, YSLEER. Deletions cut 0 bases from V and 7 bases from J, with 7 bases between. CDR3 length: 14 residues. The CDR3 nucleotides are TGCGCCAGCAGCCAAGAAGGGAGGAATTCACCCCTCCACTTT. Amino acids: CASSQEGRNSPLHF.

Comment on this clone: One end of the junction varies from germline; a read error may be responsible. The chain links TRBV14 to TRBJ1-2; no firm D call. CDR1 and CDR2 (germline): SGHDN, FVKESK. The length of the CDR3 is 11 residues. This CDR3 is CASSQAGGYTF. The DNA for the CDR3 is TGTGCCAGCAGTCAAGCAGGTGGCTACACCTTC.

V and J are TRBV27 and TRBJ1-2, with 8 bases fitting TRBD1. The length of the CDR3 is 15 residues. After removal of 5 bases from V and 5 bases from J, the junction contained 10 bases not matched to a gene. Germline V gives CDR1 MNHEY, CDR2 SMNVEV (reference sequence). CDR3 protein: CASSPRQGIRYGYTF. CDR3 nucleotides: TGTGCCAGCAGTCCAAGACAGGGGATAAGGTATGGCTACACCTTC.

CDR3 sequence reads: CASSETGSLGARGPTLHF. As DNA, the CDR3 is TGTGCCAGCAGTGAAACAGGGTCCCTCGGGGCTCGGGGCCCCACCCTCCACTTT. This chain links TRBV28 with TRBJ1-6; tentatively, D is TRBD1 (6 bases). The CDR3 has 18 residues. Germline CDR1 and CDR2: MDHEN and SYDVKM. V was pared by 5 bases and J by 14 bases, with 31 bases between.

The rearrangement joins TRBV5-1 to TRBJ2-3, with 7 bases identical to TRBD1. V lost 6 bases and J lost 2; bases outside the gene matches: 9. The germline V gene encodes CDR1 SGHRS and CDR2 YFSETQ. The CDR3 is 15 amino acids. Here the CDR3 reads CASTHRGFHTDTQYF. The DNA of the CDR3 is TGCGCCAGCACCCACAGGGGATTTCACACAGATACGCAGTATTTT. Drawing the rest from reference TRBV5-1 and TRBJ2-3, the complete variable domain is KAGVTQTPRYLIKTRGQQVTLSCSPISGHRSVSWYQQTPGQGLQFLFEYFSETQRNKGNFPGRFSGRQFSNSRSEMNVSTLELGDSALYLCASTHRGFHTDTQYFGPGTRLTVL.

The genes are TRBV28 and TRBJ1-1; D is perhaps TRBD1 (6 bases). CDR3 size: 15 residues. Germline V gene data show CDR1 as MDHEN and CDR2 as SYDVKM. Trimming took 6 bases from V and 2 from J, leaving 16 bases between them. The CDR3 sequence: CASSLGAGANTEAFF. CDR3 sequence (DNA): TGTGCCAGCAGCCTAGGGGCAGGGGCTAACACTGAAGCTTTCTTT.

This clone came up once. This chain's CDR3 is CASSSGTSSGNTIYF. CDR3 nucleotide sequence: TGTGCCAGCAGCTCGGGGACATCCTCTGGAAACACCATATATTTT. The rearrangement joins TRBV7-9 to TRBJ1-3; D is perhaps TRBD1 (6 bases). V shed 4 bases and J shed 0 bases, with 10 bases lying between them. Looked up from germline, CDR1 is SEHNR and CDR2 is FQNEAQ (reference sequence). The CDR3 has 15 residues.

DNA of the CDR3: TGTGCCAGCAGCAATCTAGCGGGGTCGGTCGGGGAGCTGTTTTTT. This translates into CASSNLAGSVGELFF. The rearrangement joins TRBV7-2 to TRBJ2-2, with 9 bases fitting TRBD2. The CDR3 covers 15 residues. The V gene end was trimmed by 5 bases and the J gene end by 7 bases; junction bases not matched to a gene: 8. Germline V CDR1 and CDR2: SGHTA, FQGNSA.

The chain links TRBV10-1 to TRBJ1-2; tentative D call: TRBD1 (6 bases). V was pared by 8 bases and J by 4 bases, with 14 bases between. Looked up from germline, CDR1 is WNHNN and CDR2 is SYGVQD (reference sequence). CDR3 length: 13 amino acids. CDR3 DNA sequence: TGCGCCAGCCACAAGGAGGACAGCTATGGCTACACCTTC. This gives the protein CASHKEDSYGYTF.

V and J are TRBV11-2 and TRBJ2-7, with 7 bases fitting TRBD1. After removal of 4 bases from V and 2 bases from J, the junction contained 8 bases not matched to a gene. The CDR3 sequence is 15 residues long. Germline V CDR1 and CDR2: SGHAT, FQNNGV. The DNA of the CDR3 is TGTGCCAGCAGCTATGCGACAGGGCCCCCCTACGAGCAGTACTTC. Translation gives CASSYATGPPYEQYF.

The genes are TRBV20-1 and TRBJ1-1; no reliable D call. V was pared by 5 bases and J by 9 bases, with 13 bases between. CDR1 is DFQATT and CDR2 is SNEGSKA in the germline V gene (reference sequence). The length of the CDR3 is 11 residues. The CDR3 DNA follows: TGCAGTGCTGGCAGCCAGGTGAAAGCTTTCTTT. Amino acids: CSAGSQVKAFF.

The J gene is TRBJ1-5, the V gene TRBV27, with a possible D match to TRBD1 (6 bases). The germline CDR1 and CDR2 sequences are MNHEY and SMNVEV (reference sequence). The CDR3 runs to 13 residues. V was trimmed by 6 bases and J by 7 bases, leaving 13 bases between them. This chain's CDR3 is CASRRGIEQPQHF. The CDR3 coding sequence is TGTGCCAGCAGGAGGGGGATCGAACAGCCCCAGCATTTT.

For the CDR3, the DNA is TGTGCCAGCAGCTCCTCTCAGGGTGGATGGGACACCGGGGAGCTGTTTTTT. This encodes CASSSSQGGWDTGELFF. The chain is built from TRBV7-3 and TRBJ2-2; perhaps TRBD1 as D (5 bases). V lost 4 bases and J lost 3, with 18 bases in between. The CDR3 contains 17 residues. Per germline, CDR1 SGHTA and CDR2 FQGTGA.

J is TRBJ2-1 and V is TRBV19; 10 bases align to TRBD1. Unmatched junction bases numbered 9, after V lost 7 bases and J lost 9 bases. The CDR3 consists of 14 residues. Germline CDR1 is LNHDA and CDR2 is SQIVND (reference sequence). The CDR3 sequence: CASITGQGRCEQFF. Written as DNA, the CDR3 is TGTGCCAGTATAACGGGACAGGGGCGTTGTGAGCAGTTCTTC.

This clone was counted many times. CDR3 nucleotide sequence: TGCGCCAGCTCAAAATCCGGGGAGCTGTTTTTT. Residues: CASSKSGELFF. V is TRBV10-2 and J is TRBJ2-2, with D unclear. CDR1 and CDR2 (germline): WSHSY, SAAADI. CDR3 length: 11 residues. V was shortened by 8 bases and J by 6 bases, with 7 bases between the two germline ends.